This T cell receptor (beta chain) was retrieved from a study of technical replicates of blood from a few donors. Germline CDR1 is LGHNA and CDR2 is YNFKEQ. This CDR3 comprises 16 residues. V shed 1 base, J shed 1 base, and the junction held 5 bases outside the gene matches. Some clones are missing from TCRdb's copy, which holds only in-frame ones; the method was immunoSEQ multiplex PCR. The sample lists some 82,000 clones; 94% were seen once. Sequencing was performed on T cells isolated from PBMCs. The chain links TRBV4-2 to TRBJ2-5, with TRBD1 identical over 8 bases. The clonotype was recovered from a human donor in good health. CDR3 residues: CASSQGDRRPQETQYF. The CDR3 DNA reads as TGTGCCAGCAGCCAAGGGGACAGGAGACCCCAAGAGACCCAGTACTTC.